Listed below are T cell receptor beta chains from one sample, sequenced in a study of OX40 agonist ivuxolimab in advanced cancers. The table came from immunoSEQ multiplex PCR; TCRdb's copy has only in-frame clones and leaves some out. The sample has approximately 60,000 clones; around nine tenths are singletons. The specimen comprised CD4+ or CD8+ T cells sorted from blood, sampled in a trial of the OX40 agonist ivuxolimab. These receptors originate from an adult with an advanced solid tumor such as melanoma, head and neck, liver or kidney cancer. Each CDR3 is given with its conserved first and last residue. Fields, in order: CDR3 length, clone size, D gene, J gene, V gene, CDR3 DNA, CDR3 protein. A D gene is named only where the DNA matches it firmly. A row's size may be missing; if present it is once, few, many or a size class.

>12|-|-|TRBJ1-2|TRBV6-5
TGTGCCAGCAGTCAGGCAACCTATGGCTACACCTTC
CASSQATYGYTF
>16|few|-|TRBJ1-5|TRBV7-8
TGTGCCAGCAGCCCAGAGCAGGGAGTTGGGCGTGCGCCCCAGCATTTT
CASSPEQGVGRAPQHF
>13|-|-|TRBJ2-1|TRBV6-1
TGTGCCAGCGGACGCCAGGGGCGAAATGAGCAGTTCTTC
CASGRQGRNEQFF
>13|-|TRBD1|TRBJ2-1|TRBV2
TGTGCCAGCAGTTTGGACAGGGAGAATGAGCAGTTCTTC
CASSLDRENEQFF
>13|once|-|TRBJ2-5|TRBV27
TGTGCCAGCAGTTTATCGGGGCAAGAGACCCAGTACTTC
CASSLSGQETQYF
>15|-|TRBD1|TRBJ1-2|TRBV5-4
TGTGCCAGCAGCTGGGGACAGGGCCTCGACTATGGCTACACCTTC
CASSWGQGLDYGYTF
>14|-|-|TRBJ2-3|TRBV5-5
TGTGCCAGCAGCTCAGGTGGAATTGCAGATACGCAGTATTTT
CASSSGGIADTQYF
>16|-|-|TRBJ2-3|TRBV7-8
TGTGCCAGCAGCTTAGTTGAAGCGGGCCGCACAGATACGCAGTATTTT
CASSLVEAGRTDTQYF
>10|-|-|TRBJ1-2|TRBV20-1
TGCAGTGCTTACGAGAATGGCTACACCTTC
CSAYENGYTF
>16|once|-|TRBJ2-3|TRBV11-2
TGTGCCAGCAGCCCCCTACAGCCCAAGGGCACAGATACGCAGTATTTT
CASSPLQPKGTDTQYF
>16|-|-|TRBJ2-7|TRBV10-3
TGTGCCATCAGTGACCCGGGCCTAATTGTGGGCTACGAGCAGTACTTC
CAISDPGLIVGYEQYF
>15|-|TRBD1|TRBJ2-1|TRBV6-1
TGTGCCAGCAGTGCAGGGGGCGCCTACAACAATGAGCAGTTCTTC
CASSAGGAYNNEQFF
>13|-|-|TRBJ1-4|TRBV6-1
TGTGCCAGCCGACAAGGGGGGGATGAAAAACTGTTTTTT
CASRQGGDEKLFF
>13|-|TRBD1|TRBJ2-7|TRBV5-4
TGTGCCAGCAGCGGGACAGGAACCTACGAGCAGTACTTC
CASSGTGTYEQYF
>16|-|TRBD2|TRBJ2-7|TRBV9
TGTGCCAGCAGCCCCCCATGGTCGGGGGGGGGTGGCGAGCAGTACTTC
CASSPPWSGGGGEQYF
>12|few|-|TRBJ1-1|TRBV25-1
TGTATCCTCCGACAGCTGAACACTGAAGCTTTCTTT
CILRQLNTEAFF